This T cell receptor (beta chain) was captured by sequencing in a study of Ad26.COV2.S vaccination and SARS-CoV-2 variants. General study findings and limits: Spike-specific TCR breadth in vaccine recipients exceeded that seen in placebo recipients.

V lost 5 bases and J 5 bases, leaving 15 bases between the germline ends. Germline values: CDR1 SEHNR, CDR2 FQNEAQ (reference sequence). The CDR3 runs to 14 residues. The data were produced by immunoSEQ multiplex PCR, yet TCRdb's version contains in-frame clones alone and is incomplete. The sample carries about 320,000 clones, about 86% recorded once. Regarding this clone: What it binds is unknown.

The sample's treatment: 19 received Ad26.COV2.S at low or high dose, single or two shots; about 5 received placebo; per-sample allocation not given. Sample collection was performed on day 63 after the first vaccine or placebo injection. Donation was by an adult aged 18-55 years who was in Boston. This sequence originates from a person aged 18 to 65 who received the Ad26.COV2.S COVID-19 vaccine or a placebo. The V and J genes are TRBV7-9 and TRBJ2-5; D might be TRBD2 (5 bases). This specimen was peripheral blood, taken in a trial of Ad26.COV2.S vaccine versus placebo. CDR3 in DNA: TGTGCCAGCAGCGCGGGCTTTGGGCAGGAGACCCAGTACTTC. Protein: CASSAGFGQETQYF.